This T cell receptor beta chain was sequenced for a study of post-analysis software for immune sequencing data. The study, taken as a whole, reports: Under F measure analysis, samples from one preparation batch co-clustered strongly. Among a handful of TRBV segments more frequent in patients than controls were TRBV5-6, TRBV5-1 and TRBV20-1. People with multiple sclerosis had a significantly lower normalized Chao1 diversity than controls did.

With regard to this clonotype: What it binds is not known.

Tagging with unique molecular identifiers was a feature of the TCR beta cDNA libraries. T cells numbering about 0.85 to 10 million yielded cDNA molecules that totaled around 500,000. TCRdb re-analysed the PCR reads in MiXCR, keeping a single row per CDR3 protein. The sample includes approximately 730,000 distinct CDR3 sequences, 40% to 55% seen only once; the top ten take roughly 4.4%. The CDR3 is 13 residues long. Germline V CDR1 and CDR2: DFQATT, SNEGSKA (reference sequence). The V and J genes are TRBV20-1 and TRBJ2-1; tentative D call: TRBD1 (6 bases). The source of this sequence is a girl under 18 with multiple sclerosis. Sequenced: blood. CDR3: CSLFPDRYNEQFF. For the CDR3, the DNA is TGCAGCCTCTTCCCTGACAGGTACAATGAGCAGTTCTTC.